This T cell receptor (beta chain) was identified during a study of beta chain features in type 1 diabetes. For the study at large: All samples yielded around 99 million examined sorted cells. Study results and limitations: Diminished insertions and augmented deletions at VDJ junctions characterized type 1 diabetes patients. A greater similarity of naive, central memory and Treg TCRB repertoires was seen among patients than among healthy donors. Type 1 diabetes patients had TCRB CDR3s that were shorter (moderately but significantly so) in all four CD4+ subsets. Highly expressing activated T cells could be over-counted with a cDNA template.

The entirety of the isolated RNA underwent reverse transcription, so expressed TCRB transcripts were sequenced. Profiling relied on immunoSEQ multiplex PCR, and the TCRdb table lists in-frame clones only, not all of them. The sample consists of 640,000 or so clones, around an eighth of them appearing once. The CDR3 covers 14 residues. The germline V gene has CDR1 SGHTA and CDR2 FQGTGA. V was clipped by 2 bases and J by 0 bases, with 4 bases between them. This clone has only a few counts. Its antigen is undetermined. The sequence came from a man younger than 30 with type 1 diabetes. The V call is TRBV7-3, the J call TRBJ1-4; no firm D call. Sequencing was performed on naive CD4+ T cells from blood. The CDR3 sequence: CASSLGATNEKLFF. The CDR3 coding sequence is TGTGCCAGCAGCTTAGGAGCAACTAATGAAAAACTGTTTTTT.